This T cell receptor beta chain is drawn from a study of human T cells and chemical hapten exposure. Time point denoted: patch test 1, 2 weeks after DPC sensitization. The treatment denotes: therapeutic diphenylcyclopropenone sensitization with weekly scalp DPC. Library construction involved attaching unique molecular identifiers to individual cDNA molecules, which allowed quantitative, reproducible TCR counting. TCRdb independently ran MiXCR on the RACE reads; one entry per CDR3 protein. The sample carries under 200,000 distinct CDR3 sequences, more than 14% recorded once. The length of the CDR3 is 11 residues. Germline CDR1 reads LGHNA; CDR2 reads YNFKEQ. Trimming pared 3 bases from V and 0 bases from J, leaving 0 bases between. This clonotype came up many times.

The genes are TRBV4-2 and TRBJ2-7; unclear D gene. Sample: whole blood, taken in connection with sensitization to the hapten diphenylcyclopropenone (DPC). This sequence originates from a woman aged 30 to 39 with alopecia areata. Some clones in this sample may be carry-over from other donors' samples. CDR3 DNA sequence: TGTGCCAGCAGCCACTCCTACGAGCAGTACTTC. Residues: CASSHSYEQYF.